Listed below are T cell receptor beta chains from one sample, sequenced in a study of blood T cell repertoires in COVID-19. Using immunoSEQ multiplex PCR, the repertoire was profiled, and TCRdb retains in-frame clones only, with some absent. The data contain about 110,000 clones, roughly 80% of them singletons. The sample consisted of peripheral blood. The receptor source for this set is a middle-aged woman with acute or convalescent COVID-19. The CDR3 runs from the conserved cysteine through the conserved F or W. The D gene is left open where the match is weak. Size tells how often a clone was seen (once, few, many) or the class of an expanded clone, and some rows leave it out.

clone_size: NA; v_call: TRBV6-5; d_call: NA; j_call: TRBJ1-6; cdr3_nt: TGTGCCAGCAGTTACAAGGGGCAGCTCCACTTT; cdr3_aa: CASSYKGQLHF
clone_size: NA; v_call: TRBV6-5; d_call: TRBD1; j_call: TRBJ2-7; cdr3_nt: TGTGCCACTTTGACAGGGGCGTTGGGCGAGCAGTACTTC; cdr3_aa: CATLTGALGEQYF
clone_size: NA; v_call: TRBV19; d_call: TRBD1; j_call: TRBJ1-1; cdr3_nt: TGTGCCAGTAGTGGTGGCCAGGGGGCTCAGGACACTGAAGCTTTCTTT; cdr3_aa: CASSGGQGAQDTEAFF
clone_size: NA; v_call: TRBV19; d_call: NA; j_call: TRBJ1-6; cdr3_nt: TGTGCCAGTAGTATGGTGGCCTTGAATTCACCCCTCCACTTT; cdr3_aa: CASSMVALNSPLHF
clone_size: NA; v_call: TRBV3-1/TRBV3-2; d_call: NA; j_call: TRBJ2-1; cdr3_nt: TGTGCCAGCAGCCAAGTTGTGGGGGCTCGGAATGAGCAGTTCTTC; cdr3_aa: CASSQVVGARNEQFF
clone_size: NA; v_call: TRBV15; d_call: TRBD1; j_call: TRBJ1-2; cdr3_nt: TGTGCCACCAGCAAAACCGGGACAGTTAACTATGGCTACACCTTC; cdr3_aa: CATSKTGTVNYGYTF
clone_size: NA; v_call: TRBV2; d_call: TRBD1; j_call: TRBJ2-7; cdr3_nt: TGTGCCAGCAGGCGATTAGGACAGGGCACCTCCTACGAGCAGTACTTC; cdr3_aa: CASRRLGQGTSYEQYF
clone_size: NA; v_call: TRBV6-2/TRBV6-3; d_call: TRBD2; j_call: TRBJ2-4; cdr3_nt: TGTGCCAGCAGTTCACTCGGGGGGGGCCTCCAAAACATTCAGTACTTC; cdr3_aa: CASSSLGGGLQNIQYF
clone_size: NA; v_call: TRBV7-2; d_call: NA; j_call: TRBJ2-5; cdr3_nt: TGTGCCAGCAGCTTAGTAAGGGGACTTAGAGAGACCCAGTACTTC; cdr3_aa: CASSLVRGLRETQYF
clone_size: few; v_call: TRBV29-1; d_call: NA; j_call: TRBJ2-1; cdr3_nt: TGCAGCGTTACGTTAAGCTATGAGCAGTTCTTC; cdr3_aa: CSVTLSYEQFF
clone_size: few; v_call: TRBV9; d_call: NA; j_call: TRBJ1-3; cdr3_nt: TGTGCCAGCAGCGTAGCCCGATATGCGGGGAGCTCTGGAAACACCATATATTTT; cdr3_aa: CASSVARYAGSSGNTIYF
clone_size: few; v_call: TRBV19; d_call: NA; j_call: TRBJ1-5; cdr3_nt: TGTGCCAGTAGCTGGGGGCAGAATCAGCCCCAGCATTTT; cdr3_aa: CASSWGQNQPQHF
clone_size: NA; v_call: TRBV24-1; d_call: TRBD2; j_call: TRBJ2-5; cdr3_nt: TGTGCCACCAGTGATTTTAATTCGGGGGGAGAGACCCAGTACTTC; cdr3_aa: CATSDFNSGGETQYF
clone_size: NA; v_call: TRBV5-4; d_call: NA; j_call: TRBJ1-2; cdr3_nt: TGTGCCAGCAGCTTGGCCAGTGTCGCAGGGAATTACTTC; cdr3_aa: CASSLASVAGNYF
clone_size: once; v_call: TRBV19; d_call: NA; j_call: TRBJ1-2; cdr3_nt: TGTGCCAGTACCTCGGACTCTCGGCCTGCCTATGGCTACACCTTC; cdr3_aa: CASTSDSRPAYGYTF
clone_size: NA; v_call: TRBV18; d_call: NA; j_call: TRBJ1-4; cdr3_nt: TGTGCCAGCTCACAGACAGCCCTTAATGAAAAACTGTTTTTT; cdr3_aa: CASSQTALNEKLFF
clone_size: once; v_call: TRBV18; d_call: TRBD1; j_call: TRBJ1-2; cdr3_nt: TGTGCCAGCTCACCGACAGGGAATTTCGACTATGGCTACACCTTC; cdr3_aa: CASSPTGNFDYGYTF
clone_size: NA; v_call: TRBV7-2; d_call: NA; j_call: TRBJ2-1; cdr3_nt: TGTGCCAGCAGCTTCGGCAGGAACAATGAGCAGTTCTTC; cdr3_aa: CASSFGRNNEQFF
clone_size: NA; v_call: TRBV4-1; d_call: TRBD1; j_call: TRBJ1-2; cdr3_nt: TGCGCCAGCAGCCAAGGGACAGGGTGGGGAGATGGCTACACCTTC; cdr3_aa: CASSQGTGWGDGYTF
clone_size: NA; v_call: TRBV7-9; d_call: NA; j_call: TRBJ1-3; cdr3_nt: TGTGCCAGCAGCTTACCTAGCTCTGGAAACACCATATATTTT; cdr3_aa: CASSLPSSGNTIYF
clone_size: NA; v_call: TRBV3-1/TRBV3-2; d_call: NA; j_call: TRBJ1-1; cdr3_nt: TGTGCCAGCACGGCCACACAGGGTCACACTGAAGCTTTCTTT; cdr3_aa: CASTATQGHTEAFF
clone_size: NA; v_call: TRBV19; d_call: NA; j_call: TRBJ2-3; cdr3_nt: TGTGCCAGCACCCCCAGCCCGAGTAGCAAAAGCACAGATACGCAGTATTTT; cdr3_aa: CASTPSPSSKSTDTQYF
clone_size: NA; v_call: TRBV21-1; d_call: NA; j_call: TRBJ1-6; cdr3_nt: TGTGCCAGCAGCATCTCCTCAACAGGATTGGATAATTCACCCCTCCACTTT; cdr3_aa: CASSISSTGLDNSPLHF
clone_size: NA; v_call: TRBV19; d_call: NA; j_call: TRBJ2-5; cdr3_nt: TGTGCCAGTAGTATATCCTCTGGGGGGACGGGAGAGACCCAGTACTTC; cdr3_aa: CASSISSGGTGETQYF
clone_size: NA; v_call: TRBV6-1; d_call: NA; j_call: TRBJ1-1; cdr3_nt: TGTGCCAGCAGAGAAGGGGCCCTGAACACTGAAGCTTTCTTT; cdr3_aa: CASREGALNTEAFF
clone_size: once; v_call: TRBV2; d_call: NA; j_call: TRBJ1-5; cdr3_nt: TGTGCCAGCCGAGGGGGGGAAGGTCAGCCCCAGCATTTT; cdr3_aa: CASRGGEGQPQHF
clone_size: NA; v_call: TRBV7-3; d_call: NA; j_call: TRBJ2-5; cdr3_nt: TGTGCCAGCAGCTTAAATGGAGGCCCGGGGACCCAGTACTTC; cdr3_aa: CASSLNGGPGTQYF
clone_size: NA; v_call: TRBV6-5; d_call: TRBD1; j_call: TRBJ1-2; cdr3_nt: TGTGCCATTAGAGGACAGGCGAGCCCCTATGGCTACACCTTC; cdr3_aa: CAIRGQASPYGYTF
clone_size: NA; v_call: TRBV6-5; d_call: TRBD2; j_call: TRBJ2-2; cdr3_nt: TGTGCCAGCAGTCTAGCGGGGGGATTGTCCGGGGAGCTGTTTTTT; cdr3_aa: CASSLAGGLSGELFF
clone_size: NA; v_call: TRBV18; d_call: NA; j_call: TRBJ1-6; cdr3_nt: TGTGCCAGCTCACGGGCGGGCCGGTCACCCCTCCACTTT; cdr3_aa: CASSRAGRSPLHF
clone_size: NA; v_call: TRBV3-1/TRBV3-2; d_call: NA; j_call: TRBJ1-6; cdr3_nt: TGTGCCAGCAGCTCGGGGGGATCACCCCTCCACTTT; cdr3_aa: CASSSGGSPLHF
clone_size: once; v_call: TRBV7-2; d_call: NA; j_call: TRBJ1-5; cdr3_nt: TGTGCCAGCAGCCCGGACCGGAGGCCCTCAAGGGTCAATCAGCCCCAGCATTTT; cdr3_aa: CASSPDRRPSRVNQPQHF
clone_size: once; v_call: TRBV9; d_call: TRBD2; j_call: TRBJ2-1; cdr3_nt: TGTGCCAGCAGCCGACTAGCGGGGGACAATGAGCAGTTCTTC; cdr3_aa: CASSRLAGDNEQFF
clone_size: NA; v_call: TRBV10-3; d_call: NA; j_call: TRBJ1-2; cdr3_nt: TGTGCCATCAGTGACAGAATTTCTAACTATGGCTACACCTTC; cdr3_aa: CAISDRISNYGYTF
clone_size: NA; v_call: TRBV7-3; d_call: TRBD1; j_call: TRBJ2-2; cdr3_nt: TGTGCCAGCAGCTTAGGGCCAGGGGGTACCGGGGAGCTGTTTTTT; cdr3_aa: CASSLGPGGTGELFF
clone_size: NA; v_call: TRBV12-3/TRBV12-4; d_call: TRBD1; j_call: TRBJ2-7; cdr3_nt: TGTGCCAGCAGCGATACAGGGGGCAACGAGCAGTACTTC; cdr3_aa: CASSDTGGNEQYF
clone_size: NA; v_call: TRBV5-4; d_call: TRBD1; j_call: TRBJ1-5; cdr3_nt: TGTGCCAGCAGCTTGGCAGGGGGCGAGTATCAGCCCCAGCATTTT; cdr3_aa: CASSLAGGEYQPQHF
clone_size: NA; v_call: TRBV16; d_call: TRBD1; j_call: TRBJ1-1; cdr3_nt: TGTGCCAGCAGCCAATATGACAGGGTGAACACTGAAGCTTTCTTT; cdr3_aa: CASSQYDRVNTEAFF
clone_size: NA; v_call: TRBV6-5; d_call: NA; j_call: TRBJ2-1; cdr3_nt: TGTGCCAGCAGCGGGGTCAGCTCCTACAATGAGCAGTTCTTC; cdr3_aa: CASSGVSSYNEQFF
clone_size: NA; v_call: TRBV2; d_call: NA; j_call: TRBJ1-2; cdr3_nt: TGTGCCAGCAGGGACACCCCTGGAGGCTACACCTTC; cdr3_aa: CASRDTPGGYTF
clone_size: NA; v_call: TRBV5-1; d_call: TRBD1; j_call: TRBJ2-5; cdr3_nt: TGCGCCAGCAGCTTTACGGGACAGGGTGGGAAAGAGACCCAGTACTTC; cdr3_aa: CASSFTGQGGKETQYF
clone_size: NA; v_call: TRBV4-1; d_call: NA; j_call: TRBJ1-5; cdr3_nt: TGCGCCAGCAGCCAAGCGGGGGTAGGCAATCAGCCCCAGCATTTT; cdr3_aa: CASSQAGVGNQPQHF
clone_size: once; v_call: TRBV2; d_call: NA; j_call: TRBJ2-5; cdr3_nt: TGTGCCAGCAGTGAAGATCGGGTAGAGACCCAGTACTTC; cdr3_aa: CASSEDRVETQYF
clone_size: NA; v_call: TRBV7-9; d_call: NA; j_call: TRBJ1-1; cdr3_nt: TGTGCCAGCAGCCGAGGGCCGACTGAAGCTTTCTTT; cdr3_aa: CASSRGPTEAFF
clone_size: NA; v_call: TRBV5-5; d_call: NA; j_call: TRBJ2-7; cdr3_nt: TGTGCCAGCAGCCCCCGCGGCGGGGATAGCTCCTACGAGCAGTACTTC; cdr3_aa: CASSPRGGDSSYEQYF
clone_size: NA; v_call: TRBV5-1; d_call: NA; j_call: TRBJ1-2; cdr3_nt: TGCGCCAGCAGTGGAGGGCGGGAGCTCTTCAACTATGGCTACACCTTC; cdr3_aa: CASSGGRELFNYGYTF
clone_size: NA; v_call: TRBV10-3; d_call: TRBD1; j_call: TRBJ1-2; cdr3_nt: TGTGCCATCGGGACCTCTATGGCTTGGACAGGGGCTAACTATGGCTACACCTTC; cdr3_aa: CAIGTSMAWTGANYGYTF
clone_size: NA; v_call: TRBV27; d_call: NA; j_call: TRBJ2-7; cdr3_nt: TGTGCCAGCAGTCCACTAACAGGGAGGGCCTACGAGCAGTACTTC; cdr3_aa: CASSPLTGRAYEQYF
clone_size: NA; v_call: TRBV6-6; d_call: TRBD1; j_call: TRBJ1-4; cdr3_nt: TGTGCCAGCAGGGACAGGGGAGGTGAAAAACTGTTTTTT; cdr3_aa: CASRDRGGEKLFF
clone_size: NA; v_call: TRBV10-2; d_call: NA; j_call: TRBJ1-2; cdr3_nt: TGCGCCAGCAGTGATTCAGGGGATTATGGCTACACCTTC; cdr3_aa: CASSDSGDYGYTF
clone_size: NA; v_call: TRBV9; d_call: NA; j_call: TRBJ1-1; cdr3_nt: TGTGCCAGCAGCCCACAACCGGGGGGCGTCGCTGAAGCTTTCTTT; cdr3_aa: CASSPQPGGVAEAFF
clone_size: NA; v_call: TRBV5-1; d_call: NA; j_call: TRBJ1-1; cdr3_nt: TGCGCCAGCAGCGACCCCTCACAGGGTGGCACTGAAGCTTTCTTT; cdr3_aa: CASSDPSQGGTEAFF
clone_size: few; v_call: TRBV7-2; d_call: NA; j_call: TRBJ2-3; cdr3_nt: TGTGCCAGCAGCTTAGGTTTCGTTGCGCAGTATTTT; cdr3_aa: CASSLGFVAQYF
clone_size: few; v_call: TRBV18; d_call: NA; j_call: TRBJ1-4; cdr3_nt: TGTGCCAGCTCACCTGGGCAGACCCAAAATGAAAAACTGTTTTTT; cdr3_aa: CASSPGQTQNEKLFF
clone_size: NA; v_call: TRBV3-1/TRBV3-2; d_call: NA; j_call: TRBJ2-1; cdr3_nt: TGTGCCAGCAGCTCGGGATCCCGCCGGGAGCAGTTCTTC; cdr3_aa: CASSSGSRREQFF
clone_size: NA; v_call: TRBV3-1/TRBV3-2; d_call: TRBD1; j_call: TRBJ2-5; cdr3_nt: TGTGCCAGCAGCCAAGCTTGGACAGGAAACCAAGAGACCCAGTACTTC; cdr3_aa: CASSQAWTGNQETQYF
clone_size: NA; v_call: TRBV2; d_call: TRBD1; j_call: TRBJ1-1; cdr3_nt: TGTGCCAGCAGTGAAAATCCCGGGACAGGGTGGAACACTGAAGCTTTCTTT; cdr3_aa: CASSENPGTGWNTEAFF
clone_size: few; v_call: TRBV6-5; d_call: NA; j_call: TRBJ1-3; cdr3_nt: TGTGCCAGCAGTTACGACGGGAGCTCTGGAAACACCATATATTTT; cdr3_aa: CASSYDGSSGNTIYF